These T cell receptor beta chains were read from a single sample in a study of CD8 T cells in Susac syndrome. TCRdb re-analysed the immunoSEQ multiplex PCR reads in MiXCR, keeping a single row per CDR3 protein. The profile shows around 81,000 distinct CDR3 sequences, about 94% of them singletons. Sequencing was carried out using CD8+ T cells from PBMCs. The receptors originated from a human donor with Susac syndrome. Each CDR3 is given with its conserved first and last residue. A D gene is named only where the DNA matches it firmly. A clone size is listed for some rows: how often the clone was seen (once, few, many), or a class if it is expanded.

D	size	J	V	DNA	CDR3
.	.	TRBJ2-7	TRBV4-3	TGCGCCAGCAGCCAAGAGGCGGCGGGATTCCCCTACGAGCAGTACTTC	CASSQEAAGFPYEQYF
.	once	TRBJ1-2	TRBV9	TGTGCCAGCAGCGTAGGTGAATTACTGGAAGCTAACTATGGCTACACCTTC	CASSVGELLEANYGYTF
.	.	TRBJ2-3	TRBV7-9	TGTGCCAGCAGCTCCGACCCTACAGATACGCAGTATTTT	CASSSDPTDTQYF
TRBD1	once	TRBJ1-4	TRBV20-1	TGCAGTGCTAAGGACAGGGAGGCAACTAATGAAAAACTGTTTTTT	CSAKDREATNEKLFF
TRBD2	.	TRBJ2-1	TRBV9	TGTGCCAGCAGCGTGCAGACTAGCGACGACTACAATGAGCAGTTCTTC	CASSVQTSDDYNEQFF
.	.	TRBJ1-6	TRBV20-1	TGCAGTGCTATCTCTAGCGCCTATAATTCACCCCTCCACTTT	CSAISSAYNSPLHF
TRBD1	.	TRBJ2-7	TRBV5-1	TGCGCCAGCAGCCCGGGACAGACGCCCCCGGAGCAGTACTTC	CASSPGQTPPEQYF
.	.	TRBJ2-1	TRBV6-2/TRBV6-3	TGTGCCAGCAGTTATCGGGACTCCACCTACAATGAGCAGTTCTTC	CASSYRDSTYNEQFF
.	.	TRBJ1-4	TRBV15	TGTGCCACCAGCGAGAGCCTGAGGGCTGAAAAACTGTTTTTT	CATSESLRAEKLFF
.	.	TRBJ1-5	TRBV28	TGTGCCAGCAGTTTTCAGGGAAGAGTTAGTCAGCCCCAGCATTTT	CASSFQGRVSQPQHF
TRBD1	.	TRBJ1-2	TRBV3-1	TGTGCCAGCAGCCCCCCTTTAGGGACAGCGAATGGCTACACCTTC	CASSPPLGTANGYTF
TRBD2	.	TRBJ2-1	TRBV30	TGTGCCTGGAGTGGACTGACTAGCGGGGGGTACAATGAGCAGTTCTTC	CAWSGLTSGGYNEQFF
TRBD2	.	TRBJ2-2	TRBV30	TGTGCCTTACAACTAGCGGAAGTTAACACCGGGGAGCTGTTTTTT	CALQLAEVNTGELFF
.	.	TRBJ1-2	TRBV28	TGTGCCACCCCCTCCTGGCCTCCGGCCCATGGCTACACCTTC	CATPSWPPAHGYTF
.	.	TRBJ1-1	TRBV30	TGTGCCCGGAGTGTGACGGGGGACACTGAAGCTTTCTTT	CARSVTGDTEAFF
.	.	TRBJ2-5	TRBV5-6	TGTGCCAGCAGCGGGGTGGAGGGTTTGGGTGAGACCCAGTACTTC	CASSGVEGLGETQYF